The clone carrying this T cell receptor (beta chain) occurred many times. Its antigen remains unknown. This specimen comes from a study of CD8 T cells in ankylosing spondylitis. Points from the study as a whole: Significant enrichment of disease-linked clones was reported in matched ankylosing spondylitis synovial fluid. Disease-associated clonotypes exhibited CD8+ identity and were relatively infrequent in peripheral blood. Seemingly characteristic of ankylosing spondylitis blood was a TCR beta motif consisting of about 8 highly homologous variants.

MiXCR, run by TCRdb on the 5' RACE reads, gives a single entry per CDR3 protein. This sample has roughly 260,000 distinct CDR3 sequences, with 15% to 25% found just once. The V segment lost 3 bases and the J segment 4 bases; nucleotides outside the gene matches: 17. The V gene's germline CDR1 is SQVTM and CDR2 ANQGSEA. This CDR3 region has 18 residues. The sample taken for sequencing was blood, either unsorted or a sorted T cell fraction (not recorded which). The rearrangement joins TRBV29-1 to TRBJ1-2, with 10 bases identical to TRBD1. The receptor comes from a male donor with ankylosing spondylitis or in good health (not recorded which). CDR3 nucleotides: TGCAGCGTTGATGTAGGGGACCCCGACAGGGGGCGCAGCTATGGCTACACCTTC. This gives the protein CSVDVGDPDRGRSYGYTF.